What follows are 20 T cell receptor beta chains derived from one specimen sequenced in a study of blood T cell repertoires in COVID-19. Here immunoSEQ multiplex PCR was the method, and the copy in TCRdb shows in-frame clones only, minus some. The sample lists 60,000 to 80,000 clones, around 88% occurring once. The sequencing input was peripheral blood. Receptors were obtained from a woman aged 65 to 85 with acute or convalescent COVID-19.

The chain uses TRBV5-6 and TRBJ1-2, with D possibly TRBD1 on 6 matching bases. CDR3 length: 14 residues. Trimming pared 4 bases from V and 8 bases from J, leaving 18 bases between. CDR1 and CDR2 (germline): SGHDT, YYEEEE. The CDR3 is CASSPRVTGHGYTF. CDR3 bases: TGTGCCAGCAGCCCGAGGGTAACAGGGCACGGCTACACCTTC.

The chain combines TRBV4-3 with TRBJ1-5, with D possibly matching TRBD1 (5 bases). The CDR3 runs to 14 residues. In germline, CDR1 is LGHNA, CDR2 YSLEER. V shed 0 bases and J shed 5 bases, with 8 bases lying between them. CDR3 sequence (DNA): TGCGCCAGCAGCCAAGATACGGGGGATCAGCCCCAGCATTTT. It yields the protein CASSQDTGDQPQHF.

The rearrangement uses TRBV7-9 and TRBJ1-6; D possibly corresponds to TRBD1 (5 bases). The ends were cut back, 2 bases at V and 9 bases at J, with 11 bases in the middle. The germline CDR1 and CDR2 sequences are SEHNR and FQNEAQ (reference sequence). CDR3 length: 14 residues. The CDR3, as DNA: TGTGCCAGCAGCTTATTCCAGGGAAGTTCACCCCTCCACTTT. Protein sequence: CASSLFQGSSPLHF.

This sequence joins TRBV30 and TRBJ1-2; D call uncertain. The V and J ends lost 3 bases and 2 bases respectively, with 16 bases between them. CDR3 length equals 15 residues. Germline loops: CDR1 GTSNPN, CDR2 SVGIG (reference sequence). CDR3 protein: CAWSEIAWSNYGYTF. CDR3 coding DNA: TGTGCCTGGAGCGAGATAGCGTGGAGCAACTATGGCTACACCTTC.

This chain links TRBV4-2 with TRBJ2-5; TRBD2 is a possible D gene (5 bases). The germline V and J ends were trimmed by 4 bases and 5 bases, with 11 bases remaining between them. CDR3 length: 13 residues. Germline-derived CDR1 and CDR2 are LGHNA and YNFKEQ. DNA for the CDR3: TGTGCCAGCAGCCCGACCCCGGGGGAGACCCAGTACTTC. This sequence encodes CASSPTPGETQYF.

This chain connects TRBV30 to TRBJ2-4; 8 bases are shared with TRBD2. The CDR3 runs to 15 residues. CDR1 and CDR2 from the germline V gene are GTSNPN and SVGIG (reference sequence). V dropped 2 bases and J dropped 6; count of bases not matched to a gene: 9. CDR3 nucleotide sequence: TGTGCCTGGAGTAGGTCTAGCGGGCGCGGAAACATTCAGTACTTC. It translates to CAWSRSSGRGNIQYF.

Note on this clone: This same CDR3 is encoded by further DNA sequences in the sample. V gene TRBV28 combines with J gene TRBJ1-2, with D maybe TRBD1 (5 bases). Trimming took off 2 bases at V and 8 bases at J, with 15 bases between the two ends. Germline values: CDR1 MDHEN, CDR2 SYDVKM. CDR3 size: 14 residues. The CDR3 protein is CASSLGWRGRGYTF. CDR3 DNA sequence: TGTGCCAGCAGTTTAGGGTGGAGGGGTCGGGGCTACACCTTC.

Only a few counts were recorded for this clone. The chain has TRBV7-6 and TRBJ2-2, with 8 bases aligning to TRBD1. The CDR3 spans 15 residues. V gave up 5 bases and J gave up 0 bases; unmatched junction bases: 2. Germline V gene data show CDR1 as SGHVS and CDR2 as FNYEAQ. The CDR3: CASSQGATNTGELFF. In DNA, the CDR3 is TGTGCCAGCAGCCAGGGGGCTACGAACACCGGGGAGCTGTTTTTT.

The chain employs TRBV11-1 and TRBJ2-1, with 11 bases fitting TRBD2. This CDR3 comprises 16 residues. Germline values: CDR1 SGHAT, CDR2 FQDESV (reference sequence). Trimming took 5 bases from V and 6 from J; bases not matched to a gene: 9. The CDR3 bases are TGTGCCAGCAGCCCCACGTTAGCGGGGGGGGTCAATGAGCAGTTCTTC. Amino acid sequence: CASSPTLAGGVNEQFF.

This rearrangement joins TRBV18 to TRBJ1-3, with a tentative D call TRBD1 (5 bases). The V and J ends lost 1 base and 0 bases respectively, with 13 bases between them. The CDR3 is 17 amino acids. The germline gives CDR1 KGHSH, CDR2 LQKENI. The CDR3 DNA follows: TGTGCCAGCTCACCACGCTCAGGGATGGACTCTGGAAACACCATATATTTT. As protein: CASSPRSGMDSGNTIYF.

CDR3 nucleotide sequence: TGTGCCAGCAGCAGGACTAGCGGGAGGGGGACCCAAGAGACCCAGTACTTC. It is translated as CASSRTSGRGTQETQYF. V usage is TRBV7-2 and J usage is TRBJ2-5; 15 nucleotides align to TRBD2. Germline-derived CDR1 and CDR2 are SGHTA and FQGNSA. This CDR3 has 17 residues. With V trimmed by 5 bases and J by 1 base, 5 bases remained unmatched.

V and J are TRBV28 and TRBJ2-1, with D possibly being TRBD1 (6 bases). The CDR3 has 14 residues. V lost 5 bases and J 13 bases, leaving 21 bases between the germline ends. Germline V gene data show CDR1 as MDHEN and CDR2 as SYDVKM. The CDR3 DNA reads TGTGCCAGCAGTCAACAGGGAAGGGTCCAAAATCAGTTCTTC. This gives the protein CASSQQGRVQNQFF.

The rearrangement links TRBV6-1 to TRBJ1-4, with D tentatively TRBD1 (5 bases). CDR3 size: 15 residues. Germline CDR1 and CDR2: MNHNS and SASEGT. V lost 2 bases and J lost 8, with 15 bases in between. In nucleotides, the CDR3 is TGTGCCAGCAGTGAATTGATTCAGGGTGGCGAAAAACTGTTTTTT. Its protein is CASSELIQGGEKLFF.

The chain uses TRBV18 and TRBJ2-4; D is possibly TRBD1 (5 bases). The germline V gene has CDR1 KGHSH and CDR2 LQKENI. The V end was cut by 6 bases, the J end by 4 bases, with 19 bases between. The CDR3 runs to 16 residues. The CDR3: CASSAGFMGLKNIQYF. CDR3 DNA sequence: TGTGCCAGCTCGGCAGGGTTTATGGGTCTTAAAAACATTCAGTACTTC.

Only one count was recorded for this clone. The chain couples TRBV7-8 to TRBJ1-5, with 8 bases identical to TRBD1. CDR3 size: 17 residues. The junction had 9 bases not matched to a gene; V was cut back by 1 base and J by 4 bases. CDR1 SGHVS and CDR2 FQNEAQ come from the germline V gene. The DNA for the CDR3 is TGTGCCAGCAGCTTAGGCTCCGGGACAGGAAAAAATCAGCCCCAGCATTTT. Translated, it gives CASSLGSGTGKNQPQHF.

This chain joins TRBV19 and TRBJ1-1; perhaps TRBD1 as D (5 bases). V dropped 6 bases and J dropped 8 bases, with 13 bases sitting between them. CDR1 is LNHDA and CDR2 is SQIVND in the germline V gene (reference sequence). The CDR3 extends over 12 amino acids. The CDR3 here is CASSNRDWEAFF. For the CDR3, the DNA is TGTGCCAGTAGCAACCGGGACTGGGAAGCTTTCTTT.

The chain joins TRBV3-1 (or the pseudogene TRBV3-2) to TRBJ1-5; D is perhaps TRBD1 (6 bases). The CDR3 sequence is 15 residues long. In germline, CDR1 is LGHDT, CDR2 YNNKEL (reference sequence). V gave up 2 bases and J gave up 4 bases, with 12 bases separating them. Here the CDR3 DNA reads TGTGCCAGCAGCCAAATGGGGGCAGGGAATCAGCCCCAGCATTTT. Translation gives CASSQMGAGNQPQHF.

The chain joins TRBV30 to TRBJ1-1; D unresolved. CDR1 is GTSNPN and CDR2 is SVGIG in the germline V gene (reference sequence). This CDR3 region has 11 residues. With 2 bases removed from V and 12 bases from J, the gap between germline ends came to 13 bases. The CDR3 loop reads CAWSPTRETFF. CDR3 nucleotide sequence: TGTGCCTGGAGTCCGACACGGGAAACTTTCTTT.

CDR3: CATLRSGHLSGNTIYF. CDR3 coding DNA: TGTGCCACTCTCCGATCGGGACACCTCTCTGGAAACACCATATATTTT. J is TRBJ1-3 and V is TRBV28, with D perhaps matching TRBD1 (6 bases). CDR3 size: 16 residues. Germline CDR1 is MDHEN and CDR2 is SYDVKM. The V and J ends lost 10 bases and 0 bases respectively, with 19 bases between them.

The chain carries TRBV7-3 and TRBJ2-3; the match to TRBD2 covers 11 bases. This CDR3 spans 14 amino acids. The V gene end was trimmed by 9 bases and the J gene end by 6 bases; junction bases not matched to a gene: 8. The germline V gene has CDR1 SGHTA and CDR2 FQGTGA. As DNA, the CDR3 is TGTGCCAGGGATACTAGCGGGAGAGGGGATACGCAGTATTTT. Amino acids: CARDTSGRGDTQYF. Full variable domain (missing parts from reference TRBV7-3 and TRBJ2-3): GAGVSQTPSNKVTEKGKYVELRCDPISGHTALYWYRQSLGQGPEFLIYFQGTGAADDSGLPNDRFFAVRPEGSVSTLKIQRTERGDSAVYLCARDTSGRGDTQYFGPGTRLTVL.